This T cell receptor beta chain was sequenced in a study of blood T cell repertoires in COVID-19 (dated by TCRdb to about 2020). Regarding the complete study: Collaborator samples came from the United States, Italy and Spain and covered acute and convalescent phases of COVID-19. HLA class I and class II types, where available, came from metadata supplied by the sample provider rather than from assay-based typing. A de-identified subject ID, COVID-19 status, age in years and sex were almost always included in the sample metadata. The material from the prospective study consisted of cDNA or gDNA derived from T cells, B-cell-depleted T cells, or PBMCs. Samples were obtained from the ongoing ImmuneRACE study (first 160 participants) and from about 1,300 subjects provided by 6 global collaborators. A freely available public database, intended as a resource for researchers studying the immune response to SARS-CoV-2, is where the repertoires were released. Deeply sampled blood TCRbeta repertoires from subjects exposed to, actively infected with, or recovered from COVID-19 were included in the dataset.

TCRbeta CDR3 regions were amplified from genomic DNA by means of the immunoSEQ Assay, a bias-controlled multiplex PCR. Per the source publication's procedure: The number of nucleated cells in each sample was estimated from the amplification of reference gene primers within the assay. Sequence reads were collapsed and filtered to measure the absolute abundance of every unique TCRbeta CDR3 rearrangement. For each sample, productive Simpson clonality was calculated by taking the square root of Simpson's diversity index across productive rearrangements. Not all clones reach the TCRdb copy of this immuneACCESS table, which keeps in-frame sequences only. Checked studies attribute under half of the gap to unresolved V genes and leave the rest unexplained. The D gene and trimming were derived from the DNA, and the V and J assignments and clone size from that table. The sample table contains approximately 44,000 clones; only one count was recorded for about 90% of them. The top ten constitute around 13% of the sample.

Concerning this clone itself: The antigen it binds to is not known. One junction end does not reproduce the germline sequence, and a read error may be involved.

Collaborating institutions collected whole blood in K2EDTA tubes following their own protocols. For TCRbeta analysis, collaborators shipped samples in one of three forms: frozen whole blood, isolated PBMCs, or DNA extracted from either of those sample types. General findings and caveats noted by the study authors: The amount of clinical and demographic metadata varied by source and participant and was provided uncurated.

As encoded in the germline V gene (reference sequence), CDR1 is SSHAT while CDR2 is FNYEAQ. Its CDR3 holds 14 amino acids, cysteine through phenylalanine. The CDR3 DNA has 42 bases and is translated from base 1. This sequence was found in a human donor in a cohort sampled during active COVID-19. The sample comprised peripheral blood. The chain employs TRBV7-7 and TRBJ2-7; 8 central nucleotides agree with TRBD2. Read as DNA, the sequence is TGTGCTAGCAGCCCCGCGGGGGGCAGCTACGAGCAGTACTTC. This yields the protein CASSPAGGSYEQYF.